The 11 T cell receptor beta chains listed next were all sequenced from one sample in a study of glioma-infiltrating T cells. The iRepertoire nested amplicon-rescue multiplex PCR amplified TCR alpha and beta CDR3s from RNA. TCRdb analysed the multiplex PCR reads with MiXCR anew, one entry per CDR3 protein. The sample yields tens of thousands of distinct CDR3 sequences, 40% seen once. Material: glioma tissue, nonneoplastic brain tissue, or PBMCs (not recorded which). The receptors were gathered from a human donor with low-grade glioma or glioblastoma, undergoing nonglioma brain surgery, or in good health (not recorded which).

A note on this clonotype: This clone may be a read error of a much larger clone one base away. The V call is TRBV7-9, the J call TRBJ2-5; D not resolved. The CDR3 totals 11 residues. From germline, CDR1 is SEHNR and CDR2 FQNEAQ (reference sequence). V was shortened by 4 bases and J by 5 bases, with 5 bases between the two germline ends. CDR3 amino acids: CASSWWETQYF. The CDR3 nucleotides read TGTGCCAGCAGCTGGTGGGAGACCCAGTACTTC.

Of note for this clonotype: Here the CDR3 omits its conserved ending phenylalanine or tryptophan, so a read error is the likely source. This chain uses TRBV6-2 or TRBV6-3 with TRBJ2-1, with 12 bases identical to TRBD2. CDR1 and CDR2 from the germline V gene are MNHEY and SVGEGT. The CDR3 contains 15 residues. The CDR3 reads CASQLAGGGYNGQFL. The CDR3 DNA reads TGTGCCAGCCAACTAGCGGGAGGAGGATACAATGGGCAGTTCCTC.

As regards this clonotype: The junction departs from germline at one end; a sequencing error may be responsible. The rearrangement uses TRBV4-1 and TRBJ2-1, with TRBD2 as a possible D gene (5 bases). This CDR3 has 14 amino acids. The germline V gene has CDR1 MGHRA and CDR2 YSYEKL. The CDR3 region is CSSRKYGGYNEQFF. The CDR3 DNA is TGCTCCAGCAGAAAATATGGAGGATACAATGAGCAGTTCTTC.

The CDR3 spells CASSRNNNPYEQYF. The CDR3 nucleotides are TGTGCCAGCAGTCGCAACAACAACCCCTACGAGCAGTACTTC. The chain employs TRBV6-6 and TRBJ2-7; D unresolved. The germline V gene encodes CDR1 MNHNY and CDR2 SVGAGI (reference sequence). Trimming removed 5 bases at V and 2 bases at J, with 13 bases between. This CDR3 spans 14 amino acids.

This clonotype has a count of ten or more. This chain connects TRBV2 to TRBJ2-3, with D tentatively TRBD1 (6 bases). Germline CDR1 is SNHLY and CDR2 is FYNNEI. This CDR3 has 15 amino acids. V lost 5 bases and J lost 4, with 16 bases in between. This CDR3 is CASSYREGVSDTQYF. Here the CDR3 DNA reads TGTGCCAGCAGTTACAGGGAAGGGGTTTCAGATACGCAGTATTTT.

The genes are TRBV6-6 and TRBJ2-5; 12 positions match TRBD2. The CDR3 spans 16 residues. Germline V lookup: CDR1 MNHNY, CDR2 SVGAGI (reference sequence). Trimming cost V 5 bases and J 9 bases; bases outside gene matches: 13. The CDR3 region is CASSITTSGSGEAQYF. The CDR3, as DNA: TGTGCCAGCAGTATTACGACTAGCGGGAGCGGGGAGGCCCAGTACTTC.

V and J are TRBV29-1 and TRBJ2-7; no firm D call. Trimming pared 3 bases from V and 2 bases from J, leaving 17 bases between. Germline values: CDR1 SQVTM, CDR2 ANQGSEA. This CDR3 has 15 amino acids. DNA of the CDR3: TGCAGCGTTGAGATTCTGGGATACAATACCTACGAGCAGTACTTC. Translating gives CSVEILGYNTYEQYF.

This clonotype was seen at least ten times. This sequence joins TRBV28 and TRBJ1-5; perhaps TRBD1 as D (6 bases). CDR1 is MDHEN and CDR2 is SYDVKM in the germline V gene. The length of the CDR3 is 16 residues. V gave up 6 bases and J gave up 6 bases, with 21 bases separating them. Here the CDR3 DNA reads TGTGCCAGCAGCCCCCTTCTGGGGGCCGTAAGTCAGCCCCAGCATTTT. Its translation: CASSPLLGAVSQPQHF.

Concerning this clonotype itself: At one boundary the junction diverges from the germline segment, which might be a read error. The chain carries TRBV6-6 and TRBJ2-3; maybe TRBD2 (5 bases). Germline values: CDR1 MNHNY, CDR2 SVGAGI (reference sequence). The length of the CDR3 is 16 residues. The CDR3: CASSGGPYFSTDTQYF. The CDR3 nucleotides read TGTGCCAGCAGTGGAGGACCCTACTTTAGCACGGATACGCAGTATTTT.

This clonotype appeared many times. The chain joins TRBV11-2 to TRBJ1-2; D possibly corresponds to TRBD1 (6 bases). Germline CDR1 SGHAT, CDR2 FQNNGV. Trimming removed 5 bases at V and 6 bases at J, with 16 bases between. CDR3 length: 14 amino acids. CDR3 nucleotide sequence: TGTGCCAGCAGCCCCGTAACAGGGAGGGATGGCTACACCTTC. It encodes CASSPVTGRDGYTF.

This clonotype was detected ten times or more. The chain recombines TRBV5-1 with TRBJ1-1; D is undetermined. Per the germline V gene, CDR1 is SGHRS and CDR2 is YFSETQ. The CDR3 runs to 14 residues. Trimming pared 0 bases from V and 5 bases from J, leaving 11 bases between. The CDR3 DNA follows: TGCGCCAGCAGCTTGGGACTCGGAGGGACTGAAGCTTTCTTT. Protein product: CASSLGLGGTEAFF.